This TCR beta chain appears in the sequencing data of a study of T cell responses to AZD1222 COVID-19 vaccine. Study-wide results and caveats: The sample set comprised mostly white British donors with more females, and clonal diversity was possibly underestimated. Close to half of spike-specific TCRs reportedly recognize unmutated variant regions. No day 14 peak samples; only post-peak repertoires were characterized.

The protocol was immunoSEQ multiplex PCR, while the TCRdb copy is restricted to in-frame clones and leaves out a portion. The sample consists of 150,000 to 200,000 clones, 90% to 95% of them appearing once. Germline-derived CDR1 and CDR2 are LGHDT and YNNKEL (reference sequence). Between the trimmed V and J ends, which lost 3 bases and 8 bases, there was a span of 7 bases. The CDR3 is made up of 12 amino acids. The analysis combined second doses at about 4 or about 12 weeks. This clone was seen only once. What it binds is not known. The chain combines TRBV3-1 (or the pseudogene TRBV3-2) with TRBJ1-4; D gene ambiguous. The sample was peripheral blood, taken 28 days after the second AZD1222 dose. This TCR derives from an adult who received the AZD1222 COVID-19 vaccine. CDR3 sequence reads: CASSQGREKLFF. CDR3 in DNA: TGTGCCAGCAGCCAGGGGAGGGAAAAACTGTTTTTT.